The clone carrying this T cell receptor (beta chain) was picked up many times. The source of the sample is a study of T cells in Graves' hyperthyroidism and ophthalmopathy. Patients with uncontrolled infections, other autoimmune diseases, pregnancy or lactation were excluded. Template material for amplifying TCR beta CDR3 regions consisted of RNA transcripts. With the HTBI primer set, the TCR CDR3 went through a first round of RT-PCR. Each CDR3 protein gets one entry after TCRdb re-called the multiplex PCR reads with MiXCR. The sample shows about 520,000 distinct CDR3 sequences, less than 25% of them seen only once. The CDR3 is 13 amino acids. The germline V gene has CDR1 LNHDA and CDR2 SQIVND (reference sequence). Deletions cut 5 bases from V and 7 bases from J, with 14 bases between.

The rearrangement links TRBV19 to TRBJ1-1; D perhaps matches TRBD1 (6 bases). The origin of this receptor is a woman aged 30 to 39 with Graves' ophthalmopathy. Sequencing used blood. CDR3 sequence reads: CASSEGRGVEAFF. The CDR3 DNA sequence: TGTGCCAGTAGTGAGGGCAGGGGAGTTGAAGCTTTCTTT.